The clone carrying this T cell receptor beta chain was found once. The data stem from a study of T cell clones after liver transplantation. Some clones are missing from TCRdb's copy, which holds only in-frame ones; the method was immunoSEQ multiplex PCR. The sample contains 55,000 to 75,000 clones, 70% of which appear only once. The CDR3 is 16 residues long. The germline V and J ends were trimmed by 2 bases and 5 bases, with 18 bases remaining between them. The germline CDR1 and CDR2 sequences are SSHAT and FNYEAQ (reference sequence). This chain connects TRBV7-7 to TRBJ2-5; D is undetermined. Sample: CD4+ T cells from blood, taken at the approximately 16-month timepoint. The source is a human patient who received a liver transplant. Some T cells may be the graft donor's. The CDR3 spells CASSLSTSFNPETQYF. Written as DNA, the CDR3 is TGTGCCAGCAGCTTATCGACTTCCTTTAACCCGGAGACCCAGTACTTC.